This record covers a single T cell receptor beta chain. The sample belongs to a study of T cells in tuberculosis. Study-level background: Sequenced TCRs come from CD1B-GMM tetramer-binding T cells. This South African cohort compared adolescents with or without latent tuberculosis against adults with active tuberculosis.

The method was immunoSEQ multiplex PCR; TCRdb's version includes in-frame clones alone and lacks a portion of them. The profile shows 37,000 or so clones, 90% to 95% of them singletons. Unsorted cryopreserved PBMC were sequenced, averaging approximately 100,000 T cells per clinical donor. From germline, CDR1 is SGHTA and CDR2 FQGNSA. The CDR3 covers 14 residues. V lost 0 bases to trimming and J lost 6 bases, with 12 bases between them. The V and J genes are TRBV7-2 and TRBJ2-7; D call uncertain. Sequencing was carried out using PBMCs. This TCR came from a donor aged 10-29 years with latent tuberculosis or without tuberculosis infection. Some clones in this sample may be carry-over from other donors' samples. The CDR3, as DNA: TGTGCCAGCAGCTTAGCGGGCGACCTGGGCGAGCAGTACGTC. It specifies CASSLAGDLGEQYV.